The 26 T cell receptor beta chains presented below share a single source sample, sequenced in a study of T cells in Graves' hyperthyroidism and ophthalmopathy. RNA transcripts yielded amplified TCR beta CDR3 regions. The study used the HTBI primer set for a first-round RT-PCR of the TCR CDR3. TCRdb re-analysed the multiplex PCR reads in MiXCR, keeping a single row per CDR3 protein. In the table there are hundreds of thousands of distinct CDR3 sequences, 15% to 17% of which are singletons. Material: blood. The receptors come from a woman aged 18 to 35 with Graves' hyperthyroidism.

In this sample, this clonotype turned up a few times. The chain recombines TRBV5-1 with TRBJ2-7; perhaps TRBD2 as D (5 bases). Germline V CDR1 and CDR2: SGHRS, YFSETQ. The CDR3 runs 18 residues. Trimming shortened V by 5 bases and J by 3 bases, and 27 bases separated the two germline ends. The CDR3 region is CASRLSIPDRRGYYEQYF. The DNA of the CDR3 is TGCGCCAGCAGGTTATCTATACCCGACCGCCGAGGGTACTACGAGCAGTACTTC.

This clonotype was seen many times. CDR3 loop: CASSFFLGEQYF. DNA for the CDR3: TGTGCCAGCAGTTTTTTCTTGGGTGAGCAGTACTTC. This rearrangement joins TRBV27 to TRBJ2-7; no clear D. Trimming took off 3 bases at V and 7 bases at J, with 10 bases between the two ends. The CDR3 contains 12 residues. CDR1 MNHEY and CDR2 SMNVEV come from the germline V gene (reference sequence).

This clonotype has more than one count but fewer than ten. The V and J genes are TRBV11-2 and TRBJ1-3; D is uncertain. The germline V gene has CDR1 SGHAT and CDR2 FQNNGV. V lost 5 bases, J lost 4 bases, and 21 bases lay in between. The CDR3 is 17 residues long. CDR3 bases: TGTGCCAGCAGCCCCATTGAGGTCTACTCTGGGGGAAACACCATATATTTT. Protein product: CASSPIEVYSGGNTIYF.

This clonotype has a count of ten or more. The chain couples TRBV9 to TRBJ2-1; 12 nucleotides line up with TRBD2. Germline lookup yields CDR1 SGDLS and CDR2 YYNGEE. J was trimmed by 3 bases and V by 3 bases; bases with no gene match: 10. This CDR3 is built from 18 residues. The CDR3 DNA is TGTGCCAGCAGCGCGACAGGGCTAGCGGGGGGGCACTACAATGAGCAGTTCTTC. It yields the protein CASSATGLAGGHYNEQFF.

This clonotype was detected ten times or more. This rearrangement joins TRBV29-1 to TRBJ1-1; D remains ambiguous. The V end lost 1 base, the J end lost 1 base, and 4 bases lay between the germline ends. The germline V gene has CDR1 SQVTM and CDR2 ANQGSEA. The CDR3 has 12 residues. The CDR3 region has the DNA TGCAGCGTTGAAGCGGGGAACACTGAAGCTTTCTTT. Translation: CSVEAGNTEAFF.

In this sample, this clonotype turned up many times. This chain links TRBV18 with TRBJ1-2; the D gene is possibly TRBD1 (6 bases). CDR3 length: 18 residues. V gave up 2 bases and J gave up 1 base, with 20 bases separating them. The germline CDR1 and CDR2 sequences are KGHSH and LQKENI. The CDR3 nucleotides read TGTGCCAGCTCACCAAAGTCGGGACAAGTAGGCCTTAACTATGGCTACACCTTC. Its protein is CASSPKSGQVGLNYGYTF.

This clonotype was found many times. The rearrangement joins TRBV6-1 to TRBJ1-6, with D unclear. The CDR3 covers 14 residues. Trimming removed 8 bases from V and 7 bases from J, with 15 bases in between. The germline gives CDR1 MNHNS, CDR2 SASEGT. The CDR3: CASGGRSLNSPLHF. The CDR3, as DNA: TGTGCCAGCGGTGGACGAAGTTTGAATTCACCCCTCCACTTT.

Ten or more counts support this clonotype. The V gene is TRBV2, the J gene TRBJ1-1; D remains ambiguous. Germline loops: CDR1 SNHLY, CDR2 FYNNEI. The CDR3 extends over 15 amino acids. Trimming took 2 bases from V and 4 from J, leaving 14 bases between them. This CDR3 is CASSELGPGGTEAFF. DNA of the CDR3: TGTGCCAGCAGTGAACTAGGCCCCGGAGGCACTGAAGCTTTCTTT. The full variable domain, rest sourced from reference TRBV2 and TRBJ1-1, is EPEVTQTPSHQVTQMGQEVILRCVPISNHLYFYWYRQILGQKVEFLVSFYNNEISEKSEIFDDQFSVERPDGSNFTLKIRSTKLEDSAMYFCASSELGPGGTEAFFGQGTRLTVV.

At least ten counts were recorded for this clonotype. CDR3 loop: CASMDTEAFF. CDR3 DNA sequence: TGTGCCAGCATGGACACTGAAGCTTTCTTT. The chain links TRBV6-1 to TRBJ1-1; no clear D. Trimming took off 7 bases at V and 3 bases at J, with 3 bases between the two ends. This CDR3 spans 10 amino acids. CDR1 is MNHNS, CDR2 SASEGT, per germline.

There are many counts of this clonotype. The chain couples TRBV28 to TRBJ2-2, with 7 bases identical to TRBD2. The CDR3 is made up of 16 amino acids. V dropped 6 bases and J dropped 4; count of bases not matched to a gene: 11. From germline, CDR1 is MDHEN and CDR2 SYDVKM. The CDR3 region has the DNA TGTGCCAGCAGGTCATCGGGGGGAGAGGTCACCGGGGAGCTGTTTTTT. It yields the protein CASRSSGGEVTGELFF.

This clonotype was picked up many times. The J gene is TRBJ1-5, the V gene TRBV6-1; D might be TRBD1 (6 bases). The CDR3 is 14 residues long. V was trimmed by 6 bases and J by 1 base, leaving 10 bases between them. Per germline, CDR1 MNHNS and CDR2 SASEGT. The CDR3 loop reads CASSSGASNQPQHF. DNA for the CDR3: TGTGCCAGCAGCTCGGGGGCCAGCAATCAGCCCCAGCATTTT.

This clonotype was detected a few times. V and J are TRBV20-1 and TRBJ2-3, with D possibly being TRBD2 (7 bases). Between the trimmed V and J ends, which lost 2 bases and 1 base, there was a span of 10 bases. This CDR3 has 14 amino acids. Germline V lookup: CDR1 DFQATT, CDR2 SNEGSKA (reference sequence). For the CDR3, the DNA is TGCAGTGCTAGAAGGGGGGGCCGCACAGATACGCAGTATTTT. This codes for CSARRGGRTDTQYF.

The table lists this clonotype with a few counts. The CDR3 bases are TGTGCCAGCGGGATGGTATCGGGTACAACTAATGAAAAACTGTTTTTT. Amino acids: CASGMVSGTTNEKLFF. The rearrangement joins TRBV5-8 to TRBJ1-4, with D unclear. The germline V gene encodes CDR1 SGHTS and CDR2 YDEGEE. The CDR3 extends over 16 amino acids. Trimming cost V 7 bases and J 0 bases, with 16 bases left between them.

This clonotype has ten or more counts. The CDR3 DNA is TGTGCCAGCAGGGGCCATGCAGGGGGTAAAGGCACTGAAGCTTTCTTT. Protein sequence: CASRGHAGGKGTEAFF. The chain links TRBV27 to TRBJ1-1; 7 bases are a match to TRBD1. Looked up from germline, CDR1 is MNHEY and CDR2 is SMNVEV (reference sequence). CDR3 size: 16 residues. The ends lost 6 bases at V and 4 bases at J; junction bases unmatched: 14.

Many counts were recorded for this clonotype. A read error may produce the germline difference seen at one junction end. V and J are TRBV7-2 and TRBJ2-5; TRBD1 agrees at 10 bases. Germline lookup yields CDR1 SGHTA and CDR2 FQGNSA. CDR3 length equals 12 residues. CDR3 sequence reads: CASSPGTGALHF. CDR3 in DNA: TGTGCCAGCAGCCCAGGGACAGGGGCGTTGCACTTC.

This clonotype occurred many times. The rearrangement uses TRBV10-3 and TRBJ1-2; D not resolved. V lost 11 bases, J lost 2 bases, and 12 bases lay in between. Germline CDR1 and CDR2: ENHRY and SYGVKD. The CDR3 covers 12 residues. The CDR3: CASMSANYGYTF. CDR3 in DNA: TGTGCCTCAATGTCCGCAAACTATGGCTACACCTTC.

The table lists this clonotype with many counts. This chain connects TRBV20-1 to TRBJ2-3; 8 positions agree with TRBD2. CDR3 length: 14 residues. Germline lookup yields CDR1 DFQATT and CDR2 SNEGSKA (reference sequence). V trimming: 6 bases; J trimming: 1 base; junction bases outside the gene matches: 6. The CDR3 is CSAQTSVGTDTQYF. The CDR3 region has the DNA TGCAGTGCCCAGACTAGCGTGGGCACAGATACGCAGTATTTT.

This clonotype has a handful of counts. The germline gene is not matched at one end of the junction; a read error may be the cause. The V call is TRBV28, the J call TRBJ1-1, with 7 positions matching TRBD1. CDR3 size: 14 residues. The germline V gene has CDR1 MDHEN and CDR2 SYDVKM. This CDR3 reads CTSGPQGRWTEAFF. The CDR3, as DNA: TGTACCAGCGGTCCACAGGGGAGGTGGACTGAAGCTTTCTTT.

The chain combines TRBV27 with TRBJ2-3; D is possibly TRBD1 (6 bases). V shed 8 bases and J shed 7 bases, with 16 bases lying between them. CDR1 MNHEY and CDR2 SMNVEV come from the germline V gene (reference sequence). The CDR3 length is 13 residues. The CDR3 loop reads CASGSSGVYTQYF. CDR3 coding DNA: TGTGCCAGCGGTTCTTCAGGGGTCTATACGCAGTATTTT.

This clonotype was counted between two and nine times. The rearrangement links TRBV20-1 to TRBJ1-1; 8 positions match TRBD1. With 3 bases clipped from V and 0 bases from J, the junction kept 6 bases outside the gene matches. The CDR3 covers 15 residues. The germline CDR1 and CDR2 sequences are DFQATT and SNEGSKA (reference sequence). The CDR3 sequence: CSASGQGAVNTEAFF. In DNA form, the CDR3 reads TGCAGTGCTAGCGGTCAGGGGGCGGTGAACACTGAAGCTTTCTTT.

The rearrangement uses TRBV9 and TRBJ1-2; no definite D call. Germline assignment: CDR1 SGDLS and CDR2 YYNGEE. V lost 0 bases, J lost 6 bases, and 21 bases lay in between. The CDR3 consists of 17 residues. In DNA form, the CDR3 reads TGTGCCAGCAGCGTAGGGGCCTCGGACCTCGGAATGGATGGCTACACCTTC. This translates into CASSVGASDLGMDGYTF.

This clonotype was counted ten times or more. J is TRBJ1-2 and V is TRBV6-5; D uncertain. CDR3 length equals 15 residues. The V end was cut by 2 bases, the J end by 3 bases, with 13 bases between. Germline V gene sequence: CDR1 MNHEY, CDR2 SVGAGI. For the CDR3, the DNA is TGTGCCAGCAGTTACGGGTCAGGCGGCGACTATGGCTACACCTTC. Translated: CASSYGSGGDYGYTF.

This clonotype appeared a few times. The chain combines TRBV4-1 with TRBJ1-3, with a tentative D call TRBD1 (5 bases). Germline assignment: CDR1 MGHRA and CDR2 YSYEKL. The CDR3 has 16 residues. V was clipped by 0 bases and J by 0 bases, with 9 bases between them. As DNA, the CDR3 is TGCGCCAGCAGCCAAGATCTGACAGTCTCTGGAAACACCATATATTTT. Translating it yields CASSQDLTVSGNTIYF.

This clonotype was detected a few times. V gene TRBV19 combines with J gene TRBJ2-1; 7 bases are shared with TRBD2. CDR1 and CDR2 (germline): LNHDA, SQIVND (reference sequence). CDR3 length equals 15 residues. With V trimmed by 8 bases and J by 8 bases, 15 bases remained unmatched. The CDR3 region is CASAAGLWGIDEQFF. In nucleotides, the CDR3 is TGTGCCAGTGCCGCGGGACTATGGGGTATCGATGAGCAGTTCTTC.

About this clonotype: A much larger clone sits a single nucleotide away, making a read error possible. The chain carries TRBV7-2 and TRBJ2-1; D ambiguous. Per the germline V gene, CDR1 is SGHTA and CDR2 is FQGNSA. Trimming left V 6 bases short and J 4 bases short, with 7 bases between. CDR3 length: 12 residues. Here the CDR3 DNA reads TGTGCCAGCAGGGACGGATACAATGAGCAGTTCTTC. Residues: CASRDGYNEQFF.

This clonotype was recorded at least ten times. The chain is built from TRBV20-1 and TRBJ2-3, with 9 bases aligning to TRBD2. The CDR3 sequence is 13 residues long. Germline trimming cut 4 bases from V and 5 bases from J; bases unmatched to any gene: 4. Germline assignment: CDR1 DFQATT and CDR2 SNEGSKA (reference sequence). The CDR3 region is CSATSGGRDTQYF. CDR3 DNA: TGCAGTGCTACCAGCGGGGGGAGAGATACGCAGTATTTT.